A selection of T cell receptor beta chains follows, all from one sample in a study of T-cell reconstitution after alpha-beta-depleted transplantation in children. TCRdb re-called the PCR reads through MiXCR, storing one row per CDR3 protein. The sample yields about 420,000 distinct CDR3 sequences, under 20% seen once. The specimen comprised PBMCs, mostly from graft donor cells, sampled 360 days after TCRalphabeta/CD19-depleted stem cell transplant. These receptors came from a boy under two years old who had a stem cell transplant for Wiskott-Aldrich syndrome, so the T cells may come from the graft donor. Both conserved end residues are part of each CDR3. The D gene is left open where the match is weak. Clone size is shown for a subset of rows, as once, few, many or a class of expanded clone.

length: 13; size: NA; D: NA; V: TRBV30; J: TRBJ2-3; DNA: TGTGCCTGGGTGGGCCTCAGCACAGATACGCAGTATTTT; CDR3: CAWVGLSTDTQYF
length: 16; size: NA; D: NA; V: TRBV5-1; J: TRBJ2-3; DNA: TGCGCCAGCAGCTTGGAGGGGGGGCAGTGGACAGATACGCAGTATTTT; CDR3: CASSLEGGQWTDTQYF
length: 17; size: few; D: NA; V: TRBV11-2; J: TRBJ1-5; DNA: TGTGCCAGCAGCTTAGGGAAGGGGAGGGCAATCCATCAGCCCCAGCATTTT; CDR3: CASSLGKGRAIHQPQHF
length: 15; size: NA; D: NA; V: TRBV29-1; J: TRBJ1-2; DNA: TGCAGCGTTGAAGCCACCGGGGGGCGTGGCTATGGCTACACCTTC; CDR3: CSVEATGGRGYGYTF
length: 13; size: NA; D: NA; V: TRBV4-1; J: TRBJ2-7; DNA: TGCGCCAGCAGCCAAGTCGGATCCTACGAGCAGTACTTC; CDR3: CASSQVGSYEQYF
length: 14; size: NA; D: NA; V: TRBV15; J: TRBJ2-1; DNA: TGTGCCACCAGCGGGCGGGGTCCCTACAATGAGCAGTTCTTC; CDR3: CATSGRGPYNEQFF
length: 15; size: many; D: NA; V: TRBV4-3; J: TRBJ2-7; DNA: TGCGCCAGCAGCCAAGCTAGGGGGGGGTACTACGAGCAGTACTTC; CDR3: CASSQARGGYYEQYF
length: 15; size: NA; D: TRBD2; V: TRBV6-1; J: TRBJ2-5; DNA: TGTGCCAGCACCGGTTTCGGGACTAGGGGAGAGACCCAGTACTTC; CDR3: CASTGFGTRGETQYF
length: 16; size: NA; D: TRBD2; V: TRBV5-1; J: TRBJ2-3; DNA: TGCGCCAGCAGCGGCGGGGGGTTTCCGCGCACAGATACGCAGTATTTT; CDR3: CASSGGGFPRTDTQYF
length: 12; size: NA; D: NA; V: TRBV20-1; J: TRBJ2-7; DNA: TGCAGTGCTAGAGAAGGCTCGCTAGAGCAGTACTTC; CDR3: CSAREGSLEQYF
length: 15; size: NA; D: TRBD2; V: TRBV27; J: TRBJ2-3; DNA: TGTGCCAGCAGTTCCCTAGCGGGGCGCACAGATACGCAGTATTTT; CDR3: CASSSLAGRTDTQYF
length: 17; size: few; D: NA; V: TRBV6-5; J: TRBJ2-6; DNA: TGTGCCAGCAGTTACGCAGGGATACCAGCTGGGGCCAACGTCCTGACTTTC; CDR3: CASSYAGIPAGANVLTF
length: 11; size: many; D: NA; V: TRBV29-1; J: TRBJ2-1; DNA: TGCAGCGTTGAAGAGGGGTTAGCGTGGGGCTTC; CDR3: CSVEEGLAWGF
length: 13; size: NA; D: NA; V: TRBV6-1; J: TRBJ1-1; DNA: TGTGCCAGCCAATGGGGGGTTTTAACTGAAGCTTTCTTT; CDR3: CASQWGVLTEAFF
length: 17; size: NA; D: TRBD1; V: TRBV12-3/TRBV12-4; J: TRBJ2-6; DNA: TGTGCCAGCAGTGCTCAGGGGGTGCTGGTGGGGGCCAACGTCCTGACTTTC; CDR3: CASSAQGVLVGANVLTF
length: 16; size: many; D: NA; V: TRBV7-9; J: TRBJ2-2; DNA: TGTGCCAGCAGCTCCGGTCTGAGAAGTTGGGGCGGGGAGCTGTTTTTT; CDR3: CASSSGLRSWGGELFF
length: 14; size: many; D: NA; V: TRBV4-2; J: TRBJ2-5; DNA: TGTGCCAGCAGCCTCCGGGACATCCAAGAGACCCAGTACTTC; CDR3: CASSLRDIQETQYF
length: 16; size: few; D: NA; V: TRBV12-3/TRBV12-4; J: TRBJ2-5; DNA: TGTGCCAGCAGTTTAGCGCGTCGGGGGATCCAAGAGACCCAGTACTTC; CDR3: CASSLARRGIQETQYF
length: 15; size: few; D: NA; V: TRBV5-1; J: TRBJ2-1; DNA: TGCGCCAGCAGCTTTAGCGGCGCGGGACGCAATGAGCAGTTCTTC; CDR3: CASSFSGAGRNEQFF
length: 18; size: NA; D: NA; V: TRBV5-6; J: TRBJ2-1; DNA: TGTGCCAGCAGTCTCCTGACTAGGGGGCGCCTCAGGTACAATGAGCAGTTCTTC; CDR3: CASSLLTRGRLRYNEQFF
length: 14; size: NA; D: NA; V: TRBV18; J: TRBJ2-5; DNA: TGTGCCAGCTCACCAAGGTGGGAGCAAGAGACCCAGTACTTC; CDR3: CASSPRWEQETQYF
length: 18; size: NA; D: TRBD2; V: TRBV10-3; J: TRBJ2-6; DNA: TGTGCCATCAGTGAGAACACTAGCGGGAGAGCTGGGGCCAACGTCCTGACTTTC; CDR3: CAISENTSGRAGANVLTF
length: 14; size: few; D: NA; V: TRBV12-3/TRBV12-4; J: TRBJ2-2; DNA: TGTGCCAGCCTGGGACTCGCGAACACCGGGGAGCTGTTTTTT; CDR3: CASLGLANTGELFF
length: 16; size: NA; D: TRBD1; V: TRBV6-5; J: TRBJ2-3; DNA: TGTGCCAGCAGTTACTCCCCGGGACAGGGCAAATTTACGCAGTATTTT; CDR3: CASSYSPGQGKFTQYF
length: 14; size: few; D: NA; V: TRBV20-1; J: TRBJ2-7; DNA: TGCAGTGCTAGAGTTCCTTATAAGGTATACGAGCAGTACTTC; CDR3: CSARVPYKVYEQYF
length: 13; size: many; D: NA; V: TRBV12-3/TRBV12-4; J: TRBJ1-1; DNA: TGTGCCAGCAGTAAAGAGGCCGGGACTGAAGCTTTCTTT; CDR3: CASSKEAGTEAFF
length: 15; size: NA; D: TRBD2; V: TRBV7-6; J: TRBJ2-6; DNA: TGTGCCAGCAGCTTAGGGGGGGGTGGGGCCAACGTCCTGACTTTC; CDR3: CASSLGGGGANVLTF
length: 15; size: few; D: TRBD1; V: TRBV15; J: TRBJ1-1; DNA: TGTGCCACCAGCAGATGGACAGGGGTGAACACTGAAGCTTTCTTT; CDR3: CATSRWTGVNTEAFF
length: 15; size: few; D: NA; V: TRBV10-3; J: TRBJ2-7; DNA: TGTGCCATCAGTGAGTCTGCTCTGTCCTCCTACGAGCAGTACTTC; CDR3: CAISESALSSYEQYF
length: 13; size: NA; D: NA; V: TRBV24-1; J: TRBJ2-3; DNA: TGTGCCACCAGTGATGGCGGCACAGATACGCAGTATTTT; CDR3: CATSDGGTDTQYF
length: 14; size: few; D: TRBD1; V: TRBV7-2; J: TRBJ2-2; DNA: TGTGCCATCACAGGGGCCTCGAACACCGGGGAGCTGTTTTTT; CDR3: CAITGASNTGELFF
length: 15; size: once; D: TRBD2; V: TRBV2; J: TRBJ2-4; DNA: TGTGCCAGCAGTGAAGCGCTTGGGGGGGGGAACATTCAGTACTTC; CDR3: CASSEALGGGNIQYF
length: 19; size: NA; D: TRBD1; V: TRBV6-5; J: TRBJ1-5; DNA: TGTGCCAGCAGTTACCGCGCCCCCACAGGGGTGGGTAGCAATCAGCCCCAGCATTTT; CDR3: CASSYRAPTGVGSNQPQHF
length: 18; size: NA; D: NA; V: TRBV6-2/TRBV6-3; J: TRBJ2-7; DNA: TGTGCCAGCAGTTACGGGTCATTTGGACAGACTCGCCCCTACGAGCAGTACTTC; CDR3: CASSYGSFGQTRPYEQYF
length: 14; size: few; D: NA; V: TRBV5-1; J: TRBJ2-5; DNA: TGCGCCAGCAGGCCCGGGACACGGGGGGAGACCCAGTACTTC; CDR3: CASRPGTRGETQYF
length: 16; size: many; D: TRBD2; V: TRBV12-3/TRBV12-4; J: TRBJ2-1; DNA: TGTGCCAGCAGCGTCCTTCTAGCGGGAGCGGTGAATGAGCAGTTCTTC; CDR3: CASSVLLAGAVNEQFF
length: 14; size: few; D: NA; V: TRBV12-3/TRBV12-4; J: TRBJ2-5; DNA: TGTGCCAGCAAGAGGGGACCCCACCAAGAGACCCAGTACTTC; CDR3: CASKRGPHQETQYF
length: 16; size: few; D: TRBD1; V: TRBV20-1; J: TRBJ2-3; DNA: TGCAGTGCTAGAGGAAGGCTCGGGACAGGGCCAGATACGCAGTATTTT; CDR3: CSARGRLGTGPDTQYF
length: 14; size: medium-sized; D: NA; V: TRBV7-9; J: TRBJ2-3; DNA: TGTGCCACAAAATCGGCCGGGGCCTTAGATACGCAGTATTTT; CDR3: CATKSAGALDTQYF
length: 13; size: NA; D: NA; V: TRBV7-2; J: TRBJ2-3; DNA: TGTGCCAGCAGCTTAGAGGGGGCGGGGAGCAAGTATTTT; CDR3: CASSLEGAGSKYF
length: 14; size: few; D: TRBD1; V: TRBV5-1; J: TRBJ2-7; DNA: TGCGCCAGCAGCTCCTCCGGGACAGGGTACGAGCAGTACTTC; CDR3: CASSSSGTGYEQYF
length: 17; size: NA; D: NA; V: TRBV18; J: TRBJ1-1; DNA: TGTGCCAGCTCACCGGCCGGGACACCGCTTTTGAACACTGAAGCTTTCTTT; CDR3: CASSPAGTPLLNTEAFF
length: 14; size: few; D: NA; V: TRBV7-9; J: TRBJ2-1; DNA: TGTGCCAGCAGCTTAGAACGAGACTACAATGAGCAGTTCTTC; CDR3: CASSLERDYNEQFF
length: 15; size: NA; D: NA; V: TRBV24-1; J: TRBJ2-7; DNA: TGTGCCACCAGTGCCAGCCACAGGAGCTCCTACGAGCAGTACTTC; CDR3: CATSASHRSSYEQYF
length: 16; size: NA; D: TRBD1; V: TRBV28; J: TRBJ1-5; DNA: TGTGCCAGCAGGAGGACAGGGGGACTGAGCAATCAGCCCCAGCATTTT; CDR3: CASRRTGGLSNQPQHF
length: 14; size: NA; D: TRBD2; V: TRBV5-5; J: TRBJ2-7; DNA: TGTGCCAGCAGCACTGGACTAGCTTGGGGCGAGCAGTACTTC; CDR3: CASSTGLAWGEQYF
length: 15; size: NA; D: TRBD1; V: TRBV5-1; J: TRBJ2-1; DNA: TGCGCCAGCAGCCCCCGGGACAGGGGCAACGATGAGCAGTTCTTC; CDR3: CASSPRDRGNDEQFF
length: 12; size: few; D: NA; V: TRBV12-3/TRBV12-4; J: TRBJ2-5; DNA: TGTGCCAGCATTCGTAGCCAAGAGACCCAGTACTTC; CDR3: CASIRSQETQYF
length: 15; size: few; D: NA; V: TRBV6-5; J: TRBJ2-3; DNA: TGTGCCAGCAGTTACTCGGGACACGCCACAGATACGCAGTATTTT; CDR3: CASSYSGHATDTQYF
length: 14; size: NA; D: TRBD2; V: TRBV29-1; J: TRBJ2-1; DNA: TGCAGCGTTGGGGGACTAGCGACTTACAATGAGCAGTTCTTC; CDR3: CSVGGLATYNEQFF
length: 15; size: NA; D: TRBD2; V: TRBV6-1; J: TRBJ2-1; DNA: TGTGCCAGCAGCCGTCCGGGACTAGATTACAATGAGCAGTTCTTC; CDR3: CASSRPGLDYNEQFF
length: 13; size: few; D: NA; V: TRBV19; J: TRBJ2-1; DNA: TGTGCCAGTAGTATGGGTGCCAACAATGAGCAGTTCTTC; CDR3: CASSMGANNEQFF
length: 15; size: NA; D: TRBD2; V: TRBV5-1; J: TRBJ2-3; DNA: TGCGCCAGCATGCGGACGGGAGGGTTCACAGATACGCAGTATTTT; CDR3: CASMRTGGFTDTQYF
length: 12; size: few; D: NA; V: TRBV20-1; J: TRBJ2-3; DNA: TGCAGTGCCCGGGAGCGCGGTTATACGCAGTATTTT; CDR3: CSARERGYTQYF
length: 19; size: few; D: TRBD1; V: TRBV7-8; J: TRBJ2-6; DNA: TGTGCCAGCAGCTTACGGACAGGGTTTTCCTTCTCTGGGGCCAACGTCCTGACTTTC; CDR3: CASSLRTGFSFSGANVLTF